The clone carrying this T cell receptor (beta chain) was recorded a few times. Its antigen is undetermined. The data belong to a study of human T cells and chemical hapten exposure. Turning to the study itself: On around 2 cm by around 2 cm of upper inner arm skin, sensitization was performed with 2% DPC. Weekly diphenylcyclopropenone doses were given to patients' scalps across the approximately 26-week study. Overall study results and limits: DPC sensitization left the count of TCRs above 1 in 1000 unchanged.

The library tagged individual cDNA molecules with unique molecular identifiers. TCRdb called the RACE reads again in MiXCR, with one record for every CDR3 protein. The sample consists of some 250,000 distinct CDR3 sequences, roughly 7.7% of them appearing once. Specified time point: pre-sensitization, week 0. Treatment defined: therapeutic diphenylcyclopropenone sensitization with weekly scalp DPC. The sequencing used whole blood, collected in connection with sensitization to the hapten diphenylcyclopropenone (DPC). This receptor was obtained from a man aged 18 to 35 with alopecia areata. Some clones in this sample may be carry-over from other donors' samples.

In DNA, the CDR3 is TGTGCCAGCACACTTAGCGGCAGGATAAAGAATTCACCCCTCCACTTT. This codes for CASTLSGRIKNSPLHF. The gene calls are TRBV7-6 and TRBJ1-6; D is uncertain. Per the germline V gene, CDR1 is SGHVS and CDR2 is FNYEAQ. Trimming stripped 7 bases from V and 7 bases from J, with 20 bases between. The CDR3 sequence is 16 residues long. Together with reference TRBV7-6 and TRBJ1-6, the CDR3 gives the full variable domain: GAGVSQSPRYKVTKRGQDVALRCDPISGHVSLYWYRQALGQGPEFLTYFNYEAQQDKSGLPNDRFSAERPEGSISTLTIQRTEQRDSAMYRCASTLSGRIKNSPLHFGNGTRLTVT.